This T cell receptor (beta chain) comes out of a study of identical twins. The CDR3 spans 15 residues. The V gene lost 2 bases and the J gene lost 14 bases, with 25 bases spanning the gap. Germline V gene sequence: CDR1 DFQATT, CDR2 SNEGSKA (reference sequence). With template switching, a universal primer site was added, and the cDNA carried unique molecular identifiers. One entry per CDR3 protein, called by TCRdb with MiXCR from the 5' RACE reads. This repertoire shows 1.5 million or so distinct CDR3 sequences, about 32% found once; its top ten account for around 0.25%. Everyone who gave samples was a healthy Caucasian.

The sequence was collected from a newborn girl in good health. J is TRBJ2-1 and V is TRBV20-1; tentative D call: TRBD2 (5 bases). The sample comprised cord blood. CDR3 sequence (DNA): TGCAGTGCTAGACCTTCCAGAAAGCCCATTAGCGTGAAGTTCTTC. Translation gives CSARPSRKPISVKFF.